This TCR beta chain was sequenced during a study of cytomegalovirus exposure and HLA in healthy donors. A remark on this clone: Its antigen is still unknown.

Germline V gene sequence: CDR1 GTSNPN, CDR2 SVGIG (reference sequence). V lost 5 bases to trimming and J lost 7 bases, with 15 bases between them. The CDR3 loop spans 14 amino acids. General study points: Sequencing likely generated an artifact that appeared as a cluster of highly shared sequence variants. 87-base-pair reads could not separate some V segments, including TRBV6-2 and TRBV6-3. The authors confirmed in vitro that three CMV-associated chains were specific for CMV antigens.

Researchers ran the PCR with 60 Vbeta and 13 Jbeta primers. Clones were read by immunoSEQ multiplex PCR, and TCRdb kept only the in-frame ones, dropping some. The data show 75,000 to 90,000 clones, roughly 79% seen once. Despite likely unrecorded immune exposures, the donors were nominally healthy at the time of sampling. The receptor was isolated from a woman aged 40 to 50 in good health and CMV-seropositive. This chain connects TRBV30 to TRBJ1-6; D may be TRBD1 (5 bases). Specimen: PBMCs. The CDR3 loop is CAWVPTGTNSPLHF. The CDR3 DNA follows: TGTGCCTGGGTCCCTACAGGAACGAATTCACCCCTCCACTTT.